Shown below are 23 T cell receptor beta chains from a single sample sequenced in a study of T cells in localized non-small cell lung cancer. Some clones are missing from TCRdb's copy, which holds only in-frame ones; the method was immunoSEQ multiplex PCR. Here the sample spans tens of thousands of clones, 84% being singletons. The sample consisted of peripheral blood, taken before any cancer treatment. These receptors were collected from a female donor over 55 with stage I lung adenocarcinoma.

CDR3 protein: CASSYRVRGLTEAFF. The CDR3 DNA reads as TGTGCCAGCAGTTACCGGGTAAGGGGCTTGACTGAAGCTTTCTTT. The V call is TRBV6-5, the J call TRBJ1-1, with D possibly TRBD1 on 5 matching bases. The CDR3 sequence is 15 residues long. Germline V CDR1 and CDR2: MNHEY, SVGAGI. V lost 2 bases, J lost 5 bases, and 15 bases lay in between.

The V gene is TRBV29-1, the J gene TRBJ2-1, with D maybe TRBD1 (5 bases). Deletions cut 6 bases from V and 13 bases from J, with 16 bases between. This CDR3 contains 11 residues. CDR1 is SQVTM, CDR2 ANQGSEA, per germline. Here the CDR3 reads CSVIPGPSQFF. CDR3 DNA sequence: TGCAGCGTCATACCAGGGCCTTCCCAGTTCTTC.

This clone occurred a few times. The gene calls are TRBV19 and TRBJ1-2; D is ambiguous. Germline loops: CDR1 LNHDA, CDR2 SQIVND (reference sequence). V was trimmed by 0 bases and J by 8 bases, leaving 13 bases between them. The CDR3 has 14 residues. The CDR3 DNA follows: TGTGCCAGTAGTATAGAGCCCAAAATAAGAGGCTACACCTTC. It encodes CASSIEPKIRGYTF.

V usage is TRBV2 and J usage is TRBJ2-1; TRBD2 matches at 9 bases. V trimming: 3 bases; J trimming: 5 bases; junction bases outside the gene matches: 5. Germline lookup yields CDR1 SNHLY and CDR2 FYNNEI. The CDR3 is made up of 15 amino acids. The CDR3 region has the DNA TGTGCCAGCAGTGACGGTAGCGGGGGTGACAATGAGCAGTTCTTC. Its protein is CASSDGSGGDNEQFF.

Written as DNA, the CDR3 is TGCAGCGTTGTCGGCAGGCCTAACACAGATACGCAGTATTTT. Its translation is CSVVGRPNTDTQYF. The chain joins TRBV29-1 to TRBJ2-3, with D unresolved. The CDR3 contains 14 residues. Germline values: CDR1 SQVTM, CDR2 ANQGSEA. Trimming shortened V by 4 bases and J by 2 bases, and 13 bases separated the two germline ends.

This chain connects TRBV5-4 to TRBJ2-4; a weak D match, TRBD2 (5 bases). Between the trimmed V and J ends, which lost 3 bases and 0 bases, there was a span of 10 bases. Germline-derived CDR1 and CDR2 are SGHNT and YYREEE (reference sequence). CDR3 size: 15 residues. CDR3 nucleotide sequence: TGTGCCAGCAGCTCCGACGGGGTAGCCAAAAACATTCAGTACTTC. This codes for CASSSDGVAKNIQYF.

The CDR3 sequence: CSVGGQGKGGELFF. CDR3 nucleotides: TGCAGCGTTGGAGGCCAGGGGAAGGGCGGGGAGCTGTTTTTT. The rearrangement links TRBV29-1 to TRBJ2-2; the D gene is possibly TRBD1 (6 bases). CDR3 length: 14 amino acids. Germline CDR1 SQVTM, CDR2 ANQGSEA. Trimming took off 4 bases at V and 7 bases at J, with 16 bases between the two ends.

The V call is TRBV2, the J call TRBJ2-7, with TRBD2 matching over 12 bases. The V gene's germline CDR1 is SNHLY and CDR2 FYNNEI. With V trimmed by 7 bases and J by 4 bases, 8 bases remained unmatched. This CDR3 has 15 residues. CDR3 DNA: TGTGCCAGCACCAGAACTAGCGGGGGGCGGTACGAGCAGTACTTC. Encoded protein: CASTRTSGGRYEQYF. The full variable domain, its missing parts supplied by reference TRBV2 and TRBJ2-7, is EPEVTQTPSHQVTQMGQEVILRCVPISNHLYFYWYRQILGQKVEFLVSFYNNEISEKSEIFDDQFSVERPDGSNFTLKIRSTKLEDSAMYFCASTRTSGGRYEQYFGPGTRLTVT.

This sequence joins TRBV6-1 and TRBJ2-6; 8 nucleotides match TRBD1. CDR1 and CDR2 (germline): MNHNS, SASEGT. The CDR3 is 20 residues long. The V gene end was trimmed by 0 bases and the J gene end by 2 bases; junction bases not matched to a gene: 12. Written as DNA, the CDR3 is TGTGCCAGCAGTGAAGCGCTTCAGGGCAGGACAGGGCCTGGGGCCAACGTCCTGACTTTC. The encoded protein is CASSEALQGRTGPGANVLTF.

The chain joins TRBV7-9 to TRBJ2-7; perhaps TRBD2 as D (5 bases). This CDR3 is 13 amino acids long. Germline CDR1 SEHNR, CDR2 FQNEAQ (reference sequence). V was clipped by 5 bases and J by 5 bases, with 13 bases between them. This CDR3 is CASSPGDFDEQYF. CDR3 in DNA: TGTGCCAGCAGCCCCGGGGATTTTGACGAGCAGTACTTC. The variable domain in full, completed from reference TRBV7-9 and TRBJ2-7, reads DTGVSQNPRHKITKRGQNVTFRCDPISEHNRLYWYRQTLGQGPEFLTYFQNEAQLEKSRLLSDRFSAERPKGSFSTLEIQRTEQGDSAMYLCASSPGDFDEQYFGPGTRLTVT.

The chain uses TRBV7-9 and TRBJ2-7; the match to TRBD2 covers 10 bases. CDR3 length: 15 amino acids. Germline assignment: CDR1 SEHNR and CDR2 FQNEAQ (reference sequence). The V and J ends lost 4 bases and 5 bases, in that order; junction bases with no gene match: 8. The CDR3 here is CASSSTSGEVHEQYF. For the CDR3, the DNA is TGTGCCAGCAGCTCCACTAGCGGGGAGGTCCACGAGCAGTACTTC.

This clone was observed a single time. This chain connects TRBV7-2 to TRBJ2-1, with 7 bases lining up with TRBD2. The germline V gene encodes CDR1 SGHTA and CDR2 FQGNSA. The trim removed 1 base at V and 6 bases at J, leaving 9 bases unmatched. The CDR3 totals 16 residues. In nucleotides, the CDR3 is TGTGCCAGCAGCTTAGGGAGCGGGACGGGGTCCAATGAGCAGTTCTTC. It codes for CASSLGSGTGSNEQFF.

The rearrangement joins TRBV6-5 to TRBJ1-4; TRBD1 matches 7 bases. Per the germline V gene, CDR1 is MNHEY and CDR2 is SVGAGI. The CDR3 sequence is 15 residues long. Unmatched junction bases numbered 3, after V lost 0 bases and J lost 5 bases. The CDR3 DNA follows: TGTGCCAGCAGTTACTCGGGGACAGCGAATGAAAAACTGTTTTTT. Translating gives CASSYSGTANEKLFF.

J is TRBJ2-3 and V is TRBV19; D ambiguous. Per germline, CDR1 LNHDA and CDR2 SQIVND (reference sequence). The CDR3 has 17 residues. Trimming pared 7 bases from V and 0 bases from J, leaving 20 bases between. The CDR3 is CASTSFGGRSSTDTQYF. The CDR3 DNA is TGTGCCAGTACTTCTTTCGGTGGGCGGAGTAGCACAGATACGCAGTATTTT.

The J gene is TRBJ2-1, the V gene TRBV5-4; 8 positions match TRBD2. Germline CDR1 is SGHNT and CDR2 is YYREEE (reference sequence). There are 14 residues in the CDR3. The V gene end was trimmed by 3 bases and the J gene end by 12 bases; junction bases not matched to a gene: 11. This CDR3 is CASSSHSVAGGQFF. As DNA, the CDR3 is TGTGCCAGCAGCTCCCACTCGGTTGCGGGGGGGCAGTTCTTC.

The chain combines TRBV11-1 with TRBJ2-7, with 10 bases that match TRBD2. This CDR3 region has 18 residues. J was trimmed by 0 bases and V by 3 bases; bases with no gene match: 11. Germline assignment: CDR1 SGHAT and CDR2 FQDESV (reference sequence). The DNA for the CDR3 is TGTGCCAGCAGCTTCGTTGCCCCATGGACTAGCGGCTCCTACGAGCAGTACTTC. Translated: CASSFVAPWTSGSYEQYF. Filled out from reference TRBV11-1 and TRBJ2-7, the complete variable domain reads EAEVAQSPRYKITEKSQAVAFWCDPISGHATLYWYRQILGQGPELLVQFQDESVVDDSQLPKDRFSAERLKGVDSTLKIQPAELGDSAMYLCASSFVAPWTSGSYEQYFGPGTRLTVT.

This clone was counted a single time. The chain recombines TRBV7-2 with TRBJ2-5, with D possibly matching TRBD2 (5 bases). The germline V and J ends were trimmed by 5 bases and 2 bases, with 9 bases remaining between them. The CDR3 has 13 residues. In germline, CDR1 is SGHTA, CDR2 FQGNSA. The CDR3 DNA reads TGTGCCAGCAGCGTACTAGTACAAGAGACCCAGTACTTC. It codes for CASSVLVQETQYF.

The V call is TRBV21-1, the J call TRBJ2-7; the table's D call of TRBD1 was not tested on the DNA. TRBV21-1 is a documented pseudogene. CDR3 size: 17 residues. In DNA, the CDR3 is TGTGCCAGCACCACAATCGCACATCGACAGCCGACCTACGAGCAGTACTTC. Translation gives CASTTIAHRQPTYEQYF.

The chain is built from TRBV2 and TRBJ1-5; the D gene is possibly TRBD1 (5 bases). This CDR3 has 12 residues. V was pared by 9 bases and J by 5 bases, with 11 bases between. The germline gives CDR1 SNHLY, CDR2 FYNNEI. The CDR3 protein is CASLQGDQPQHF. The CDR3, as DNA: TGTGCCAGTTTGCAGGGCGATCAGCCCCAGCATTTT.

The V and J genes are TRBV7-6 and TRBJ1-2; D is undetermined. CDR3 size: 14 residues. Trimming pared 5 bases from V and 4 bases from J, leaving 14 bases between. Germline V gene sequence: CDR1 SGHVS, CDR2 FNYEAQ. The CDR3 DNA reads TGTGCCAGCAGCCCAGACCTTACTGCCTATGGCTACACCTTC. The encoded protein is CASSPDLTAYGYTF.

The rearrangement uses TRBV5-4 and TRBJ2-7; D is ambiguous. The CDR3 is made up of 15 amino acids. V dropped 0 bases and J dropped 0 bases, with 10 bases sitting between them. Germline V gene sequence: CDR1 SGHNT, CDR2 YYREEE (reference sequence). CDR3 sequence (DNA): TGTGCCAGCAGCTTGGAGGTCGGGTCCTCCTACGAGCAGTACTTC. Translation gives CASSLEVGSSYEQYF.

The chain employs TRBV10-1 and TRBJ2-1, with 7 bases matching TRBD2. CDR3 length equals 15 residues. Germline trimming cut 3 bases from V and 7 bases from J; bases unmatched to any gene: 9. Germline assignment: CDR1 WNHNN and CDR2 SYGVQD (reference sequence). The CDR3 sequence: CASSDQVGGLNEQFF. In nucleotides, the CDR3 is TGCGCCAGCAGTGATCAGGTGGGAGGGCTTAATGAGCAGTTCTTC.

The chain links TRBV6-5 to TRBJ1-6; D remains ambiguous. Trimming left V 4 bases short and J 1 base short, with 8 bases between. This CDR3 has 15 residues. Germline CDR1 reads MNHEY; CDR2 reads SVGAGI. The DNA of the CDR3 is TGTGCCAGCAGTTCCCTCAATTCCTATAATTCACCCCTCCACTTT. This encodes CASSSLNSYNSPLHF.